This T cell receptor beta chain was captured by sequencing in a study of cytotoxic CD8 clonotypes in ibrutinib-treated CLL (TCRdb year 2021). In the study overall: In this cohort, more than 14 patients were treatment-naive and approximately ten were relapsed/refractory, while fewer than 18 had unmutated IGHV. The response samples were drawn at a median of around eleven months into treatment, with a range of about 6 to 40 months. Cryopreserved peripheral blood mononuclear cells were collected before treatment, at response, and at either disease progression or sustained remission. Partial responses were observed in some 24 patients and complete responses in 2; after a median follow-up of around 68 months, remission was maintained in around 14 patients and progression was observed in roughly twelve. Longitudinal samples were obtainable from about 30% of the roughly 86 participants in the trial. Every remission and progressive disease sample was obtained while ibrutinib was still being received by the patients. On average, each sample yielded around 250,000 productive templates and 80,000 to 95,000 productive rearrangements. General findings and caveats noted by the study authors: Public clonotypes were rare and either shrank or stayed stable during treatment, and the rise in clonality at ibrutinib response reflected expansion of private clonotypes. An increase in clonality was observed at ibrutinib response, with clonality remaining stable during sustained remission and falling back toward baseline at progression. Sampling times were not matched between sustained-remission and progressing patients, and lymph node repertoires were not studied. Baseline clonality was found to be higher than that of age-matched healthy donors and was strongly correlated with circulating CD8+ T-cell counts.

The time point label here, explained by the study, means: progressive disease on ibrutinib. For TCR beta library preparation, roughly 2 micrograms of genomic DNA were isolated from cryopreserved PBMCs. High-throughput TCR beta sequencing was performed on longitudinal blood samples from CLL patients receiving ibrutinib monotherapy. Patients were enrolled in a phase 2 open-label single-center ibrutinib monotherapy trial. A MiSeq instrument was used for deep resolution sequencing, which targeted depths ranging from 1 in 1 million up to 1 in 200,000 T cells, with coverage averaging 10x for each clonotype. TCR beta libraries were generated with the immunoSEQ hsTCRB Kit. In the paper's pipeline: Data were analyzed with ImmunoSEQ Data Assistant and ImmunoSEQ Analyzer, with V, D and J genes assigned per IMGT definitions. Clonality was computed as one minus normalized Shannon entropy of productive rearrangement frequencies, ranging from 0 to 1. Only overrepresented clonotypes making up at least 0.05% of each patient's repertoire were included in the public clonotype analysis. Some 14 age-matched healthy donor repertoires from immuneACCESS served as clonality controls. Drawn from immuneACCESS, this table holds only the in-frame rearrangements with V and J called that TCRdb kept. Clones are partly lost; checked studies trace under half to an unresolved V gene and leave the rest unexplained. V, J and clone size derive from that table, while D and trimming were established from the DNA sequence. This sample comprises approximately 74,000 clones, 80% of them detected only once. Of the sample, 7.7% falls within the top ten clones.

A note on this clone: Which antigen it targets is not known. The junction departs from the called germline gene at one end, perhaps through a read error.

The receptor was derived from a human donor with chronic lymphocytic leukemia. Sample: PBMCs, taken at disease progression, from a patient treated with ibrutinib.

The sequenced DNA: TGCGCCAGCAGCTTGGGGGCTAACCAAGAGCCCCAGTACTTC. Translated, this is CASSLGANQEPQYF. Here the chain combines TRBV5-1 and TRBJ2-5; confidence is insufficient to name the D gene. The CDR1 and CDR2 encoded by the germline V gene are SGHRS and YFSETQ. The CDR3 measures 14 amino acids from cysteine to phenylalanine. This entry keeps only the CDR3 DNA: 42 bases, framed from base 1.